This TCR beta chain was recorded in a study of PD-1 blockade in classical Hodgkin lymphoma. Study-level findings and limits: Similar baseline diversity was found in complete responders and newly diagnosed patients. Patients who began taking nivolumab under 1 year after ASCT were left out. The authors have not defined what causes the repertoire differences, possibly disease activity or prior therapy.

Every patient was affected by relapse after autologous stem cell transplantation, while exposure to brentuximab vedotin was not uniform. In the case of this clone: Its antigen is as yet unknown.

Produced via immunoSEQ multiplex PCR; TCRdb's table is partial and in-frame only. The sample carries more than 90,000 clones, approximately 80% recorded once. CDR1 and CDR2 (germline): SGHNT, YYREEE (reference sequence). V dropped 4 bases and J dropped 0; count of bases not matched to a gene: 5. The CDR3 has 16 residues. The TCR was taken from a human donor with classical Hodgkin lymphoma. The chain is built from TRBV5-4 and TRBJ2-3; 10 nucleotides align to TRBD2. This material consisted of peripheral blood mononuclear cells (PBMCs), taken before the second cycle of nivolumab. The CDR3 region has the DNA TGTGCCAGCAGCCTCGGACTAGCGGCGAGCACAGATACGCAGTATTTT. Translated, it gives CASSLGLAASTDTQYF.